Given below is one TCR beta chain in context. Its cognate antigen is unknown. These data originate in a study of T cells in Graves' hyperthyroidism and ophthalmopathy. Study-level results: The model forecast ophthalmopathy, anticipating it by a median approximately 6.2 months before onset. Blood also held most thyroid clonotypes expanded beyond 0.001.

Reasons for excluding patients were uncontrolled infection, other autoimmune disease, pregnancy or lactation. The investigators amplified TCR beta CDR3 regions from RNA transcripts. Carried out on the TCR CDR3, a first-round RT-PCR used the HTBI primer set. TCRdb re-analysed the multiplex PCR reads in MiXCR, keeping a single row per CDR3 protein. Of about 500,000 distinct CDR3 sequences listed, 15% to 20% are singletons. This receptor was identified in a woman in her twenties or thirties with Graves' ophthalmopathy. Specimen: blood.

The DNA for the CDR3 is TGTGCCAGCAGCTCCCCGGGACTAGCGGGAGAGTTGTACCAAGAGACCCAGTACTTC. It specifies CASSSPGLAGELYQETQYF. The rearrangement uses TRBV7-2 and TRBJ2-5; 14 nucleotides align to TRBD2. Germline assignment: CDR1 SGHTA and CDR2 FQGNSA. The CDR3 extends over 19 amino acids. J lost 0 bases, V lost 4 bases, and 10 bases had no gene match.